These T cell receptor beta chains were read from a single sample in a study of patients and donors after allogeneic stem cell transplantation. Using its own MiXCR run on the RT-PCR reads, TCRdb lists one record per CDR3 protein. The repertoire holds roughly 230,000 distinct CDR3 sequences, with roughly an eighth as singletons. The sample comprised blood, either unsorted or a sorted T cell fraction (not recorded which). Receptors were obtained from a human donor who was either an allogeneic HSCT recipient or a stem cell or donor lymphocyte infusion donor (not recorded which). It is not recorded whose cells these are; they may come from a transplant donor. Both conserved end residues are part of each CDR3. Fields, in order: V gene, D gene, J gene, clone size, CDR3 protein, CDR3 DNA. The D gene is left open where the match is weak. Clone size is not always given. Where it is, it says once, few, many or a class for expanded clones.

>TRBV12-3/TRBV12-4|TRBD1|TRBJ1-4|few
CASAKTGGNEKLFF
TGTGCCAGCGCGAAGACAGGGGGGAATGAAAAACTGTTTTTT
>TRBV11-1|TRBD2|TRBJ2-3|.
CASSLDRSGTDTQYF
TGTGCCAGCAGCTTAGACCGTAGCGGGACAGATACGCAGTATTTT
>TRBV12-3/TRBV12-4|TRBD2|TRBJ2-3|many
CASSASGRSADTQYF
TGTGCCAGCAGTGCTAGCGGGAGAAGCGCAGATACGCAGTATTTT
>TRBV30|TRBD1|TRBJ1-6|.
CAWSRTGGATYNSPLHF
TGTGCCTGGAGTAGGACAGGGGGAGCCACTTATAATTCACCCCTCCACTTT
>TRBV27|TRBD1|TRBJ2-4|few
CASSLGPTGGLNKNIQYF
TGTGCCAGCAGTTTAGGTCCCACAGGGGGCCTTAACAAAAACATTCAGTACTTC
>TRBV27|TRBD1|TRBJ1-6|few
CASSFSSGGYNSPLHF
TGTGCCAGCAGTTTCAGTTCAGGGGGCTATAATTCACCCCTCCACTTT
>TRBV6-1|TRBD1|TRBJ2-1|.
CASSEQGAREQFF
TGTGCCAGCAGTGAGCAGGGGGCCAGGGAGCAGTTCTTC
>TRBV28|.|TRBJ1-2|few
CASSSPYGYTF
TGTGCCAGCAGCTCCCCTTATGGCTACACCTTC
>TRBV11-1|.|TRBJ1-1|.
CASSLGVTEAFF
TGTGCCAGCAGCTTAGGGGTCACGGAAGCTTTCTTT
>TRBV30|.|TRBJ1-1|few
CAWSPGTVMNTEAFF
TGTGCCTGGAGCCCAGGGACGGTCATGAACACTGAAGCTTTCTTT
>TRBV4-1|.|TRBJ2-1|many
CASSPDRSSYNEQFF
TGCGCCAGCAGCCCCGACAGGAGCTCCTACAATGAGCAGTTCTTC
>TRBV29-1|.|TRBJ2-1|many
CSVVLGDILFF
TGCAGCGTAGTCCTAGGAGACATTCTGTTCTTC
>TRBV20-1|.|TRBJ1-2|few
CSASDGYGYTF
TGCAGTGCTTCGGACGGCTATGGCTACACCTTC
>TRBV7-9|TRBD2|TRBJ2-5|few
CASSLAIGSGRHETQYF
TGTGCCAGCAGCTTAGCTATTGGGTCCGGGAGGCACGAGACCCAGTACTTC
>TRBV20-1|TRBD1|TRBJ2-3|few
CSASFRTGGSTDTQYF
TGCAGTGCTAGTTTCCGAACAGGGGGTTCCACAGATACGCAGTATTTT
>TRBV9|TRBD2|TRBJ2-2|.
CASSSSGGAIGELFF
TGTGCCAGCAGCTCTAGCGGGGGGGCGATCGGGGAGCTGTTTTTT
>TRBV30|TRBD2|TRBJ2-3|many
CAWGGLGRADTQYF
TGTGCCTGGGGAGGACTAGGCCGGGCAGATACGCAGTATTTT
>TRBV12-5|.|TRBJ2-2|few
CASGIRGTGELFF
TGTGCTAGTGGTATTCGCGGGACCGGGGAGCTGTTTTTT
>TRBV6-5|TRBD2|TRBJ2-7|.
CASSYSGTSGNYEQYF
TGTGCCAGCAGTTACTCCGGGACTAGCGGAAACTACGAGCAGTACTTC
>TRBV24-1|.|TRBJ1-2|.
CATRVSQSGGYTF
TGTGCCACCAGGGTGTCGCAGTCCGGGGGCTACACCTTC
>TRBV5-1|.|TRBJ2-1|few
CASSYTETSAYNEQFF
TGCGCCAGCAGCTATACCGAGACTTCTGCCTACAATGAGCAGTTCTTC
>TRBV5-6|TRBD1|TRBJ1-3|.
CASSLGQGAGGNTIYF
TGTGCCAGCAGCTTGGGACAGGGGGCAGGTGGAAACACCATATATTTT
>TRBV7-9|TRBD1|TRBJ1-1|.
CASSLRQGEAFF
TGTGCCAGCAGCCTCCGACAGGGTGAAGCTTTCTTT
>TRBV7-3|.|TRBJ2-5|few
CASSLTGTTRLETQYF
TGTGCCAGCAGCTTAACTGGGACAACCAGGTTGGAGACCCAGTACTTC
>TRBV18|.|TRBJ1-3|.
CASSPGDTIYF
TGTGCCAGCTCACCCGGCGACACCATATATTTT
>TRBV4-1|.|TRBJ2-1|many
CASSKGHFWFF
TGCGCCAGCAGCAAGGGACACTTTTGGTTCTTC
>TRBV20-1|.|TRBJ1-4|few
CSARGIAGEKLFF
TGCAGTGCTAGGGGGATTGCTGGGGAAAAACTGTTTTTT
>TRBV6-1|.|TRBJ2-7|few
CASSRQNFYEQYF
TGTGCCAGCAGTCGACAGAATTTCTACGAGCAGTACTTC
>TRBV6-5|.|TRBJ1-2|few
CASSFKAGSIYGYTF
TGTGCCAGCAGTTTTAAGGCAGGGAGTATCTATGGCTACACCTTC
>TRBV20-1|.|TRBJ2-7|many
CSAGVPQGYEQYF
TGCAGTGCCGGAGTCCCACAGGGCTACGAGCAGTACTTC
>TRBV14|TRBD1|TRBJ1-2|few
CASSQAGTGGRGYTF
TGTGCCAGCAGCCAAGCCGGGACAGGGGGCCGGGGCTACACCTTC
>TRBV3-1|.|TRBJ2-7|.
CASSHAGEQYF
TGTGCCAGCAGCCATGCTGGAGAGCAGTACTTC
>TRBV5-4|TRBD1|TRBJ1-4|.
CASSSHFRGRNEKLFF
TGTGCCAGCAGCTCCCACTTCAGGGGGCGTAATGAAAAACTGTTTTTT
>TRBV4-2|.|TRBJ1-4|few
CASSQDMGGPIREKLFF
TGTGCCAGCAGCCAAGACATGGGTGGGCCTATTAGGGAAAAACTGTTTTTT
>TRBV30|.|TRBJ2-1|.
CAWRPFNEQFF
TGTGCCTGGAGACCGTTCAATGAGCAGTTCTTC
>TRBV7-3|.|TRBJ1-6|few
CASSFDRGRNSPLHF
TGTGCCAGCAGCTTTGACAGAGGACGGAACTCACCCCTCCACTTT
>TRBV19|.|TRBJ2-1|few
CASSISGDLYPNEQFF
TGTGCCAGTAGTATAAGTGGGGACTTGTACCCCAATGAGCAGTTCTTC
>TRBV5-4|.|TRBJ2-3|.
CASSQPGPSTDTQYF
TGTGCCAGCAGCCAGCCGGGACCCAGCACAGATACGCAGTATTTT
>TRBV18|.|TRBJ1-2|.
CASSQEFGYTF
TGTGCCAGCTCACAGGAATTTGGCTACACCTTC
>TRBV20-1|TRBD1|TRBJ2-1|.
CSATTGETYNEQFF
TGCAGTGCTACGACAGGGGAAACCTACAATGAGCAGTTCTTC
>TRBV11-2|TRBD2|TRBJ2-3|.
CASSTGSGTYTDTQYF
TGTGCCAGCAGCACCGGTAGCGGGACTTACACAGATACGCAGTATTTT
>TRBV6-1|TRBD2|TRBJ2-3|.
CASSEVWGGGADTQYF
TGTGCCAGCAGTGAAGTCTGGGGCGGGGGTGCAGATACGCAGTATTTT